Listed below are T cell receptor beta chains from one sample, sequenced in a study of blood T cell repertoires in COVID-19. Some clones are missing from TCRdb's copy, which holds only in-frame ones; the method was immunoSEQ multiplex PCR. The sample has roughly 250,000 clones; roughly 87% are singletons. The sample was PBMCs or T cells enriched from blood (not recorded which). The receptors stem from a woman aged 25 to 39 with acute COVID-19. The CDR3 runs from the conserved cysteine through the conserved F or W. The D gene is left open where the match is weak. Size tells how often a clone was seen (once, few, many) or the class of an expanded clone, and some rows leave it out.

V gene	clone size	D gene	J gene	CDR3 protein	CDR3 DNA
TRBV30	NA	TRBD1	TRBJ1-3	CAWARTGNSGNTIYF	TGTGCCTGGGCCCGGACAGGGAACTCTGGAAACACCATATATTTT
TRBV15	NA	NA	TRBJ1-6	CATSRGRENSPLHF	TGTGCCACCAGCCGGGGGAGGGAAAATTCACCCCTCCACTTT
TRBV28	NA	TRBD1	TRBJ2-7	CASSKPGQGFNEQYF	TGTGCCAGCAGTAAGCCGGGACAGGGTTTTAACGAGCAGTACTTC
TRBV28	NA	NA	TRBJ1-1	CASSSVNTEAFF	TGTGCCAGCAGCTCCGTTAACACTGAAGCTTTCTTT
TRBV2	NA	NA	TRBJ1-1	CASSEYRTRNTEAFF	TGTGCCAGCAGTGAATACAGGACAAGGAACACTGAAGCTTTCTTT
TRBV2	NA	NA	TRBJ1-1	CASTGAHEAFF	TGTGCCAGCACTGGAGCCCATGAAGCTTTCTTT
TRBV28	NA	NA	TRBJ1-4	CASSSPDTSNEKLFF	TGTGCCAGCAGCTCCCCGGACACCTCTAATGAAAAACTGTTTTTT
TRBV24-1	NA	NA	TRBJ2-2	CATSDPGEGSTGELFF	TGTGCCACCAGTGATCCAGGGGAGGGGTCCACCGGGGAGCTGTTTTTT
TRBV5-1	NA	TRBD2	TRBJ2-1	CASSPRSGPLSYNEQFF	TGCGCCAGCAGTCCTCGTAGCGGGCCCCTCTCCTACAATGAGCAGTTCTTC
TRBV7-2	NA	NA	TRBJ2-3	CASSFFGTSTDTQYF	TGTGCCAGCAGCTTTTTCGGGACTAGCACAGATACGCAGTATTTT
TRBV7-9	NA	TRBD2	TRBJ2-7	CASSPAGLAGVYEQYF	TGTGCCAGCAGCCCAGCGGGACTAGCGGGAGTCTACGAGCAGTACTTC
TRBV28	NA	TRBD2	TRBJ2-5	CASSPLLAGKETQYF	TGTGCCAGCAGTCCCCTCCTAGCGGGAAAAGAGACCCAGTACTTC
TRBV21-1	NA	NA	TRBJ2-5	CASSKVFSGRTRETQYF	TGTGCCAGCAGCAAAGTCTTTAGCGGGAGGACGAGGGAGACCCAGTACTTC
TRBV5-1	NA	TRBD2	TRBJ2-4	CASSLPREGNIQYF	TGCGCCAGCAGCCTACCGAGGGAGGGAAACATTCAGTACTTC
TRBV3-1/TRBV3-2	NA	TRBD2	TRBJ2-5	CASSQEPRLAGGSPYRETQYF	TGTGCCAGCAGCCAAGAACCAAGACTAGCGGGAGGATCCCCATATCGGGAGACCCAGTACTTC
TRBV19	NA	TRBD2	TRBJ2-5	CASSHLLAGASQETQYF	TGTGCCAGTAGCCACTTACTAGCGGGGGCCAGCCAAGAGACCCAGTACTTC
TRBV12-3/TRBV12-4	few	TRBD1	TRBJ1-5	CASRGTGNQPQHF	TGTGCCAGCAGAGGGACAGGGAATCAGCCCCAGCATTTT
TRBV7-3	NA	NA	TRBJ2-1	CASSHSAAAPTQFF	TGTGCCAGCAGCCATTCAGCCGCGGCCCCGACGCAGTTCTTC
TRBV12-3/TRBV12-4	NA	NA	TRBJ1-2	CASAWAEKDGYTF	TGTGCCAGCGCGTGGGCAGAAAAGGATGGCTACACCTTC
TRBV14	NA	NA	TRBJ1-1	CASSPLPGATEAFF	TGTGCCAGCAGCCCGCTCCCAGGGGCCACTGAAGCTTTCTTT
TRBV5-4	NA	TRBD1	TRBJ2-2	CASSFSAGTGGTGELFF	TGTGCCAGCAGCTTTTCCGCCGGGACAGGGGGGACCGGGGAGCTGTTTTTT
TRBV5-1	NA	TRBD2	TRBJ2-5	CASRKLAGGRETQYF	TGCGCCAGCAGGAAATTAGCGGGGGGTAGAGAGACCCAGTACTTC
TRBV25-1	NA	NA	TRBJ1-5	CASSEYGSNQPQHF	TGTGCCAGCAGTGAATACGGTAGCAATCAGCCCCAGCATTTT
TRBV6-1	NA	TRBD1	TRBJ1-5	CASSERGTVNSNQPQHF	TGTGCCAGCAGTGAAAGGGGGACAGTGAATAGCAATCAGCCCCAGCATTTT
TRBV30	NA	NA	TRBJ2-5	CAWSGPQETQYF	TGTGCCTGGTCCGGTCCCCAAGAGACCCAGTACTTC
TRBV2	NA	NA	TRBJ2-1	CASTAPGNNEQFF	TGTGCCAGCACGGCGCCAGGGAACAATGAGCAGTTCTTC
TRBV5-6	NA	NA	TRBJ1-1	CASSLGWAANTEAFF	TGTGCCAGCAGCTTGGGATGGGCTGCGAACACTGAAGCTTTCTTT
TRBV9	many	NA	TRBJ1-2	CASSVFDRPSNYGYTF	TGTGCCAGCAGCGTATTCGACAGGCCAAGTAACTATGGCTACACCTTC
TRBV19	NA	TRBD2	TRBJ2-1	CASSIKGGLADKSLYNEQFF	TGTGCCAGTAGTATTAAGGGGGGACTAGCCGACAAAAGCCTCTACAATGAGCAGTTCTTC
TRBV28	once	NA	TRBJ2-7	CASSSPKSGYEQYF	TGTGCCAGCAGTTCCCCCAAGTCGGGGTACGAGCAGTACTTC
TRBV5-1	NA	TRBD2	TRBJ2-1	CASSLVEELAGISEQFF	TGCGCCAGCAGCTTGGTCGAGGAGCTAGCGGGAATAAGTGAGCAGTTCTTC
TRBV7-9	NA	TRBD1	TRBJ1-3	CASSPHRTGGVSGNTIYF	TGTGCCAGCAGCCCCCACCGGACAGGGGGTGTCTCTGGAAACACCATATATTTT
TRBV21-1	NA	NA	TRBJ1-3	CASRQGLPSGNTIYF	TGTGCCAGTAGACAGGGCTTACCCTCTGGAAACACCATATATTTT
TRBV2	NA	NA	TRBJ2-2	CASLPNTGELFF	TGTGCCAGTCTTCCGAACACCGGGGAGCTGTTTTTT
TRBV6-4	NA	NA	TRBJ2-4	CASKGVPNIQYF	TGTGCCAGCAAGGGGGTCCCAAACATTCAGTACTTC
TRBV7-2	NA	NA	TRBJ2-2	CASSPRVNTGELFF	TGTGCCAGCAGCCCCAGGGTGAACACCGGGGAGCTGTTTTTT
TRBV2	NA	NA	TRBJ1-1	CASSDRAAFF	TGTGCCAGCAGTGACAGGGCGGCTTTCTTT
TRBV7-6	NA	NA	TRBJ1-4	CASSLVARGAEKLFF	TGTGCCAGCAGCTTAGTCGCGCGGGGGGCTGAAAAACTGTTTTTT
TRBV7-2	NA	TRBD2	TRBJ2-7	CASSLSLVAGRYEQYF	TGTGCCAGCAGCTTAAGTTTGGTAGCGGGGCGCTACGAGCAGTACTTC
TRBV2	NA	TRBD1	TRBJ1-5	CASSEDRGSNQPQHF	TGTGCCAGCAGTGAGGACAGGGGCAGCAATCAGCCCCAGCATTTT
TRBV9	NA	NA	TRBJ2-2	CASSVGTGFTGELFF	TGTGCCAGCAGCGTAGGAACGGGTTTCACCGGGGAGCTGTTTTTT
TRBV27	once	NA	TRBJ1-3	CASSLSAPGGNTIYF	TGTGCCAGCAGTTTGTCCGCCCCGGGTGGAAACACCATATATTTT